The 6 T cell receptor beta chains given below trace back to one sample, sequenced in a study of T-cell memory formation after mild COVID-19. TCRdb itself ran the 5' RACE reads through MiXCR, one entry per CDR3 protein. The sample carries roughly 400,000 distinct CDR3 sequences, about a sixth recorded once. The sequenced sample consisted of PBMCs or a T cell subset sorted from them (not recorded which). These receptors were obtained from a man aged 18 to 35 who had mild COVID-19 (a few samples of this study predate the infection). Cell type and time point are not known.

This clonotype was counted a few times. The chain is built from TRBV20-1 and TRBJ2-7; D might be TRBD1 (5 bases). Germline V gene data show CDR1 as DFQATT and CDR2 as SNEGSKA (reference sequence). Deletions cut 1 base from V and 3 bases from J, with 7 bases between. This CDR3 is 12 amino acids long. The CDR3 loop is CSARVRGYEQYF. CDR3 bases: TGCAGTGCTAGAGTTAGGGGCTACGAGCAGTACTTC.

CDR3 DNA sequence: TGTGCCAGCACGATTATCGGGGGGTCAGATACGCAGTATTTT. Amino acids: CASTIIGGSDTQYF. The rearrangement joins TRBV7-2 to TRBJ2-3; 7 nucleotides line up with TRBD2. CDR3 length: 14 residues. V lost 7 bases, J lost 4 bases, and 8 bases stayed unmatched. Germline V CDR1 and CDR2: SGHTA, FQGNSA.

Only a few counts were recorded for this clonotype. The V call is TRBV12-3 or TRBV12-4, the J call TRBJ2-5; D perhaps matches TRBD1 (7 bases). The CDR3 loop spans 15 amino acids. V was pared by 4 bases and J by 2 bases, with 14 bases between. CDR3 sequence: CASSWRGLGQETQYF. The DNA for the CDR3 is TGTGCCAGCAGTTGGAGGGGGCTAGGGCAAGAGACCCAGTACTTC.

This chain links TRBV5-1 with TRBJ2-2, with no clear D. V was pared by 0 bases and J by 5 bases, with 11 bases between. The CDR3 loop spans 15 amino acids. The germline CDR1 and CDR2 sequences are SGHRS and YFSETQ. CDR3 sequence: CASSLVWGGTGELFF. CDR3 bases: TGCGCCAGCAGCTTGGTTTGGGGTGGAACCGGGGAGCTGTTTTTT.

This sequence joins TRBV5-1 and TRBJ1-1; TRBD1 agrees at 8 bases. The CDR3 sequence is 12 residues long. Germline CDR1 reads SGHRS; CDR2 reads YFSETQ. Trimming at V came to 4 bases and at J to 8 bases, leaving 4 bases not matched to a gene. For the CDR3, the DNA is TGCGCCAGCAGCATCGACAGGGGAGAAGCTTTCTTT. Its protein product is CASSIDRGEAFF.

The chain carries TRBV20-1 and TRBJ2-3; TRBD2 is a possible D gene (6 bases). Germline values: CDR1 DFQATT, CDR2 SNEGSKA (reference sequence). This CDR3 has 14 residues. The V end was cut by 3 bases, the J end by 0 bases, with 10 bases between. The CDR3 coding sequence is TGCAGTGCTAGTCGGCGGGGTAGCACAGATACGCAGTATTTT. Translation: CSASRRGSTDTQYF.